One sample yielded the 31 T cell receptor beta chains listed below, sequenced in a study of T cell responses to AZD1222 COVID-19 vaccine. Produced via immunoSEQ multiplex PCR; TCRdb's table is partial and in-frame only. Among about 120,000 clones listed, around 91% were seen once. Sequencing used peripheral blood, obtained 28 days after the second AZD1222 dose. The receptors here all came from an adult who received the AZD1222 COVID-19 vaccine.

The CDR3, as DNA: TGTGCCAGCAGCTCCCCCACCGGGGAGCTGTTTTTT. It codes for CASSSPTGELFF. The chain joins TRBV7-3 to TRBJ2-2; D gene ambiguous. The CDR3 consists of 12 residues. With 4 bases removed from V and 4 bases from J, the gap between germline ends came to 4 bases. Looked up from germline, CDR1 is SGHTA and CDR2 is FQGTGA.

In the case of this clone: The same CDR3 is also encoded by other DNA sequences in this sample. The CDR3 nucleotides read TGCGCCAGCAGCTTGTTGGGGGTGAGCACTGAAGCTTTCTTT. Translating gives CASSLLGVSTEAFF. V is TRBV5-1 and J is TRBJ1-1; TRBD1 is a possible D gene (5 bases). This CDR3 comprises 14 residues. Germline-derived CDR1 and CDR2 are SGHRS and YFSETQ. Trimming stripped 1 base from V and 4 bases from J, with 11 bases between.

This clone was counted between two and nine times. The chain recombines TRBV7-3 with TRBJ2-7; 7 nucleotides align to TRBD1. V shed 5 bases and J 6 bases; nucleotides not matched to a gene: 4. From germline, CDR1 is SGHTA and CDR2 FQGTGA. The CDR3 runs 12 residues. The CDR3 coding sequence is TGTGCCAGCAGCCCTACAGGGGTCGAGCAGTACTTC. Encoded protein: CASSPTGVEQYF.

The V call is TRBV29-1, the J call TRBJ2-5; D is undetermined. The ends were cut back, 0 bases at V and 2 bases at J, with 10 bases in the middle. The CDR3 length is 14 residues. Germline V lookup: CDR1 SQVTM, CDR2 ANQGSEA. As DNA, the CDR3 is TGCAGCGTTGAAGATCGTGATATGCAAGAGACCCAGTACTTC. Translated, it gives CSVEDRDMQETQYF. Filled out from reference TRBV29-1 and TRBJ2-5, the complete variable domain reads SAVISQKPSRDICQRGTSLTIQCQVDSQVTMMFWYRQQPGQSLTLIATANQGSEATYESGFVIDKFPISRPNLTFSTLTVSNMSPEDSSIYLCSVEDRDMQETQYFGPGTRLLVL.

Worth noting for this clone: Other DNA sequences within the sample encode an identical CDR3. The chain couples TRBV7-3 to TRBJ1-1; the D gene is possibly TRBD1 (5 bases). The ends were cut back, 5 bases at V and 3 bases at J, with 13 bases in the middle. The CDR3 length is 14 residues. The germline V gene encodes CDR1 SGHTA and CDR2 FQGTGA. In nucleotides, the CDR3 is TGTGCCAGCAGCCCCCAGGGCGCGGACACTGAAGCTTTCTTT. Translating it yields CASSPQGADTEAFF.

This rearrangement joins TRBV2 to TRBJ1-5; D gene uncertain. The CDR3 loop spans 15 amino acids. Germline lookup yields CDR1 SNHLY and CDR2 FYNNEI. V dropped 2 bases and J dropped 0 bases, with 8 bases sitting between them. In nucleotides, the CDR3 is TGTGCCAGCAGTGAACGGGGAATTAGCAATCAGCCCCAGCATTTT. This sequence encodes CASSERGISNQPQHF.

The genes are TRBV11-3 and TRBJ2-1, with D possibly matching TRBD2 (7 bases). V lost 1 base and J lost 7, with 14 bases in between. The CDR3 has 15 amino acids. Germline CDR1 SGHNT, CDR2 YENEEA. The DNA for the CDR3 is TGTGCCAGCAGCTTAGCTGGCGGGGGCGAGAATGAGCAGTTCTTC. It encodes CASSLAGGGENEQFF.

The rearrangement uses TRBV27 and TRBJ2-1; tentative D call: TRBD2 (5 bases). The V end lost 5 bases, the J end lost 7 bases, and 9 bases lay between the germline ends. The CDR3 has 12 amino acids. Germline CDR1 reads MNHEY; CDR2 reads SMNVEV (reference sequence). In nucleotides, the CDR3 is TGTGCCAGCAGTCGGGGAGCTAATGAGCAGTTCTTC. It yields the protein CASSRGANEQFF.

This clone was seen only once. The chain combines TRBV7-3 with TRBJ2-1, with D possibly matching TRBD2 (5 bases). The V gene's germline CDR1 is SGHTA and CDR2 FQGTGA. Trimming cost V 5 bases and J 0 bases, with 8 bases left between them. The CDR3 contains 14 residues. CDR3 loop: CASSLRDSYNEQFF. The CDR3 nucleotides read TGTGCCAGCAGCCTCCGGGACTCCTACAATGAGCAGTTCTTC. The variable domain in full, completed from reference TRBV7-3 and TRBJ2-1, reads GAGVSQTPSNKVTEKGKYVELRCDPISGHTALYWYRQSLGQGPEFLIYFQGTGAADDSGLPNDRFFAVRPEGSVSTLKIQRTERGDSAVYLCASSLRDSYNEQFFGPGTRLTVL.

With respect to this clone: This same CDR3 is encoded by further DNA sequences in the sample. The chain links TRBV28 to TRBJ2-2; 7 bases match TRBD1. The CDR3 is made up of 14 amino acids. Germline trimming cut 8 bases from V and 6 bases from J; bases unmatched to any gene: 9. Per germline, CDR1 MDHEN and CDR2 SYDVKM. This chain's CDR3 is CASFREQGAGELFF. For the CDR3, the DNA is TGTGCCAGCTTTAGAGAGCAGGGGGCCGGGGAGCTGTTTTTT.

The J gene is TRBJ2-1, the V gene TRBV3-1 (or the pseudogene TRBV3-2); TRBD2 agrees at 12 bases. In germline, CDR1 is LGHDT, CDR2 YNNKEL (reference sequence). CDR3 length: 15 amino acids. Trimming cost V 4 bases and J 3 bases; bases outside gene matches: 1. The CDR3: CASSPLAGGYNEQFF. CDR3 DNA sequence: TGTGCCAGCAGCCCACTAGCGGGAGGCTACAATGAGCAGTTCTTC.

The count of this clone is one. The gene calls are TRBV4-1 and TRBJ2-7; possibly TRBD1 for D (6 bases). The CDR3 loop spans 15 amino acids. Per the germline V gene, CDR1 is MGHRA and CDR2 is YSYEKL. The germline V and J ends were trimmed by 4 bases and 2 bases, with 15 bases remaining between them. The CDR3 DNA is TGCGCCAGCAGCCCAGGCAGGGGTTCTACCTACGAGCAGTACTTC. Its translation is CASSPGRGSTYEQYF.

This clone was observed a single time. The chain couples TRBV27 to TRBJ1-6; D unclear. The germline V and J ends were trimmed by 0 bases and 7 bases, with 7 bases remaining between them. The V gene's germline CDR1 is MNHEY and CDR2 SMNVEV (reference sequence). The CDR3 spans 14 residues. This CDR3 reads CASSLSAENSPLHF. The CDR3 DNA reads as TGTGCCAGCAGTTTATCGGCAGAAAATTCACCCCTCCACTTT.

V gene TRBV5-4 combines with J gene TRBJ2-3; 9 bases agree with TRBD2. The CDR3 sequence is 15 residues long. Per germline, CDR1 SGHNT and CDR2 YYREEE (reference sequence). The ends lost 2 bases at V and 4 bases at J; junction bases unmatched: 5. For the CDR3, the DNA is TGTGCCAGCAGCTTCACCTTAGCGGGAGCAGATACGCAGTATTTT. The encoded protein is CASSFTLAGADTQYF. The full variable domain, completed using reference TRBV5-4 and TRBJ2-3, is ETGVTQSPTHLIKTRGQQVTLRCSSQSGHNTVSWYQQALGQGPQFIFQYYREEENGRGNFPPRFSGLQFPNYSSELNVNALELDDSALYLCASSFTLAGADTQYFGPGTRLTVL.

This chain uses TRBV30 with TRBJ2-3, with TRBD2 matching over 9 bases. Germline CDR1 reads GTSNPN; CDR2 reads SVGIG (reference sequence). CDR3 length equals 15 residues. V lost 2 bases, J lost 2 bases, and 5 bases stayed unmatched. The CDR3 coding sequence is TGTGCCTGGAGTCGGGCGGGAGGGCCCACAGATACGCAGTATTTT. This translates into CAWSRAGGPTDTQYF.

The gene calls are TRBV18 and TRBJ1-1; TRBD1 aligns across 8 bases. This CDR3 contains 15 residues. Looked up from germline, CDR1 is KGHSH and CDR2 is LQKENI. Trimming took 4 bases from V and 4 from J; bases not matched to a gene: 8. The CDR3 sequence: CASSRPQGDGTEAFF. In DNA form, the CDR3 reads TGTGCCAGCTCACGTCCACAGGGGGACGGCACTGAAGCTTTCTTT.

This rearrangement joins TRBV2 to TRBJ1-2; tentative D call: TRBD1 (5 bases). The CDR3 length is 13 residues. CDR1 and CDR2 from the germline V gene are SNHLY and FYNNEI. V was clipped by 2 bases and J by 8 bases, with 12 bases between them. CDR3 DNA sequence: TGTGCCAGCAGTGAACAGGGTTCAGCGGGCTACACCTTC. Its protein is CASSEQGSAGYTF.

This chain uses TRBV7-9 with TRBJ1-6, with 8 bases lining up with TRBD1. This CDR3 contains 14 residues. Germline CDR1 and CDR2: SEHNR and FQNEAQ (reference sequence). The V and J ends lost 3 bases and 7 bases, in that order; junction bases with no gene match: 2. In nucleotides, the CDR3 is TGTGCCAGCAGCTTCCGGGACAGGAATTCACCCCTCCACTTT. This translates into CASSFRDRNSPLHF.

The V gene is TRBV6-2 or TRBV6-3, the J gene TRBJ2-7; no reliable D call. The CDR3 is 13 amino acids. Trimming took off 4 bases at V and 2 bases at J, with 9 bases between the two ends. Germline V CDR1 and CDR2: MNHEY, SVGEGT. The CDR3 DNA reads TGTGCCAGCAGTTGGCACGGTACCTACGAGCAGTACTTC. Translated: CASSWHGTYEQYF.

The chain carries TRBV28 and TRBJ2-5; possibly TRBD1 for D (6 bases). The CDR3 runs 18 residues. Germline lookup yields CDR1 MDHEN and CDR2 SYDVKM. Trimming left V 2 bases short and J 2 bases short, with 21 bases between. The CDR3 sequence is CASSLNLDRPTKQETQYF. Written as DNA, the CDR3 is TGTGCCAGCAGTTTAAATCTGGACAGACCCACTAAACAAGAGACCCAGTACTTC. Using reference TRBV28 and TRBJ2-5 for the parts outside the CDR3, the full variable domain is DVKVTQSSRYLVKRTGEKVFLECVQDMDHENMFWYRQDPGLGLRLIYFSYDVKMKEKGDIPEGYSVSREKKERFSLILESASTNQTSMYLCASSLNLDRPTKQETQYFGPGTRLLVL.

This clone was seen more than once but under ten times. V usage is TRBV13 and J usage is TRBJ1-2, with no clear D. Trimming took 0 bases from V and 1 from J, leaving 9 bases between them. The germline CDR1 and CDR2 sequences are PRHDT and FYEKMQ (reference sequence). CDR3 size: 15 residues. The CDR3 region is CASSLGLGSNYGYTF. CDR3 coding DNA: TGTGCCAGCAGCTTAGGCCTGGGTAGTAACTATGGCTACACCTTC.

The rearrangement joins TRBV27 to TRBJ2-7; weak D call: TRBD2 (5 bases). This CDR3 comprises 12 residues. The V end lost 8 bases, the J end lost 4 bases, and 12 bases lay between the germline ends. In germline, CDR1 is MNHEY, CDR2 SMNVEV (reference sequence). CDR3 DNA: TGTGCCAGCGGGCTGGACTGGTACGAGCAGTACTTC. Its translation: CASGLDWYEQYF.

J is TRBJ2-3 and V is TRBV7-9; D is unclear. Per the germline V gene, CDR1 is SEHNR and CDR2 is FQNEAQ (reference sequence). V was clipped by 5 bases and J by 0 bases, with 15 bases between them. The CDR3 is made up of 16 amino acids. The chain's CDR3 is CASSLLLDRSTDTQYF. The CDR3 DNA sequence: TGTGCCAGCAGCCTGCTTCTAGACCGAAGCACAGATACGCAGTATTTT. Variable domain in full (rest from reference TRBV7-9 and TRBJ2-3): DTGVSQNPRHKITKRGQNVTFRCDPISEHNRLYWYRQTLGQGPEFLTYFQNEAQLEKSRLLSDRFSAERPKGSFSTLEIQRTEQGDSAMYLCASSLLLDRSTDTQYFGPGTRLTVL.

This chain links TRBV27 with TRBJ1-1; 8 bases align to TRBD1. The V and J ends lost 1 base and 3 bases, in that order; junction bases with no gene match: 10. Germline CDR1 and CDR2: MNHEY and SMNVEV (reference sequence). The CDR3 has 17 amino acids. This CDR3 reads CASSLYAGQARDTEAFF. The CDR3 DNA sequence: TGTGCCAGCAGTTTATACGCGGGACAGGCCAGGGACACTGAAGCTTTCTTT.

This clone was found once. The chain combines TRBV7-8 with TRBJ2-7; 9 bases are shared with TRBD2. Germline CDR1 SGHVS, CDR2 FQNEAQ. V shed 5 bases and J 6 bases; nucleotides not matched to a gene: 20. The CDR3 length is 18 residues. The CDR3 DNA follows: TGTGCCAGCAGCCCCCGCATCGGGGTTTTAGCGGGAGTTAGCGAGCAGTACTTC. Amino acid sequence: CASSPRIGVLAGVSEQYF.

V usage is TRBV19 and J usage is TRBJ1-4, with 7 nucleotides matching TRBD1. This CDR3 is built from 15 residues. J was trimmed by 6 bases and V by 7 bases; bases with no gene match: 11. Germline loops: CDR1 LNHDA, CDR2 SQIVND (reference sequence). Here the CDR3 DNA reads TGTGCCAGTACCCCCGGGACAGCAATAGATGAAAAACTGTTTTTT. This gives the protein CASTPGTAIDEKLFF.

The chain uses TRBV6-6 and TRBJ2-3; TRBD1 matches at 8 bases. CDR1 is MNHNY and CDR2 is SVGAGI in the germline V gene (reference sequence). Trimming cost V 4 bases and J 3 bases; bases outside gene matches: 3. The CDR3 is 14 amino acids. CDR3 sequence (DNA): TGTGCCAGCAGTTCAGGGGGCAGGACAGATACGCAGTATTTT. Its translation: CASSSGGRTDTQYF.

This chain connects TRBV27 to TRBJ2-2; D is undetermined. V shed 2 bases and J shed 6 bases, with 4 bases lying between them. Germline CDR1 MNHEY, CDR2 SMNVEV (reference sequence). CDR3 length equals 12 residues. CDR3: CASSLNAGELFF. DNA for the CDR3: TGTGCCAGCAGTTTAAATGCCGGGGAGCTGTTTTTT.

The gene calls are TRBV6-4 and TRBJ1-3; D might be TRBD1 (6 bases). This CDR3 contains 19 residues. V lost 0 bases and J lost 1, with 19 bases in between. From germline, CDR1 is MRHNA and CDR2 SNTAGT. This CDR3 is CASSDSGADRIGSGNTIYF. In DNA form, the CDR3 reads TGTGCCAGCAGTGACTCGGGGGCGGACAGAATAGGTTCTGGAAACACCATATATTTT.

J is TRBJ2-7 and V is TRBV7-9; D ambiguous. Between the trimmed V and J ends, which lost 5 bases and 2 bases, there was a span of 7 bases. Germline assignment: CDR1 SEHNR and CDR2 FQNEAQ (reference sequence). The CDR3 has 12 residues. CDR3 protein: CASSAAPYEQYF. The CDR3 coding sequence is TGTGCCAGCAGCGCAGCCCCCTACGAGCAGTACTTC.

The rearrangement joins TRBV3-1 (or the pseudogene TRBV3-2) to TRBJ2-1; 7 bases map to TRBD2. V shed 2 bases and J 10 bases; nucleotides not matched to a gene: 14. Germline V gene sequence: CDR1 LGHDT, CDR2 YNNKEL (reference sequence). CDR3 length equals 16 residues. As DNA, the CDR3 is TGTGCCAGCAGCCAAATGGCTAGCGGAGGGCCGGTAGAGCAGTTCTTC. Translated, it gives CASSQMASGGPVEQFF.